This T cell receptor (beta chain) emerged from a study of blood T cell repertoires in COVID-19. TCRdb keeps only in-frame clones here, not all; method: immunoSEQ multiplex PCR. The sample carries about 87,000 clones, around 91% recorded once. To note about this clone: Compared with germline, one end of the junction differs, possibly owing to a read error.

Followed over time, Seattle patients had been enrolled while infection was active. There are 14 residues in the CDR3. CDR1 and CDR2 (germline): MDHEN, SYDVKM. The receptor comes from a man younger than 35 with COVID-19, enrolled during active disease. The source material was peripheral blood. This chain links TRBV28 with TRBJ1-4; possible D gene TRBD1, 6 bases. For the CDR3, the DNA is TGTGCCAGCAGCCCCTTGCGGGGGGCTGAAAAACTGCTTTTT. Amino acids: CASSPLRGAEKLLF.